Listed below are T cell receptor beta chains from one sample, sequenced in a study of shared clonotypes between healthy human individuals. Assay: immunoSEQ multiplex PCR; the TCRdb copy retains only in-frame clones and omits some. This sample yields about 580,000 clones, of which roughly 98% are seen a single time; 0.3% belongs to the top ten. Sequencing used naive CD8+ T cells sorted from blood. These receptors all stem from a man under 40 in good health. CDR3s include the opening cysteine and the closing phenylalanine or tryptophan. D genes are given only for firm matches. Size values are once, few and many counts, or a class for expanded clones, and some rows have none.

CDR3nt,CDR3aa,j_gene,v_gene,d_gene,abundance
TGTGCCAGCAGAACGACAGGGACGGGGCAGTTCTTC,CASRTTGTGQFF,TRBJ2-1,TRBV6-5,TRBD1,.
TGTGCCAGCAGTTCCCGGAAAAGCAATCAGCCCCAGCATTTT,CASSSRKSNQPQHF,TRBJ1-5,TRBV27,.,.
TGCGCCAGCAGTTTTGATAGTCCGCCTCTGGACGAGCAGTACTTC,CASSFDSPPLDEQYF,TRBJ2-7,TRBV10-2,.,.
TGTGCCAGCAGCTTCCGGGGGGGCAGGGACCAGCAGTACTTC,CASSFRGGRDQQYF,TRBJ2-7,TRBV11-2,TRBD2,.
TGTGCCAGCAGCGTAGCCCCCGGGGAGCTGTTTTTT,CASSVAPGELFF,TRBJ2-2,TRBV9,.,.
TGTGCCAGCAGTTTGGGGCTGTACAATGAGCAGTTCTTC,CASSLGLYNEQFF,TRBJ2-1,TRBV11-3,.,.
TGCGCCAGCAGCTCCGGACACAACTCCTACGAGCAGTACTTC,CASSSGHNSYEQYF,TRBJ2-7,TRBV5-1,.,.
TGCGCCAGCAGCCACTACACAGGGGGATCAGATACGCAGTATTTT,CASSHYTGGSDTQYF,TRBJ2-3,TRBV4-1,TRBD1,.
TGTGCCATCAGTGATCTCGTCGGGACAGGGGCAAGAGAGCAGTACTTC,CAISDLVGTGAREQYF,TRBJ2-7,TRBV10-3,TRBD1,.
TGTGCCAGCAGCTGGGACTCTGGGGCCAACGTCCTGACTTTC,CASSWDSGANVLTF,TRBJ2-6,TRBV5-6,.,once
TGTGCCTGGAGTCCCTCCGGGGGGCTTCAGCCCCAGCATTTT,CAWSPSGGLQPQHF,TRBJ1-5,TRBV30,.,.
TGTGCCAGCAGCTTAGTATTGTCTGGGGAGCTGTTTTTT,CASSLVLSGELFF,TRBJ2-2,TRBV7-9,.,.
TGTGCCAGCAACAAAATTCAGAGGACTAGTTTTTGGAATACGCAGTATTTT,CASNKIQRTSFWNTQYF,TRBJ2-3,TRBV7-9,TRBD2,.
TGTGCCAGCAGCCCCCGGAGGGGAAGGGGGTATACAGATACGCAGTATTTT,CASSPRRGRGYTDTQYF,TRBJ2-3,TRBV9,.,.
TGCGCCTATAAAAGGAGGGGCGCAGGGATCTACGAGCAGTACTTC,CAYKRRGAGIYEQYF,TRBJ2-7,TRBV10-1,.,once
TGTGCCTGGACGGACACTTCGAACACCGGGGAGCTGTTTTTT,CAWTDTSNTGELFF,TRBJ2-2,TRBV30,.,.
TGCGCCAGCAGTGAGGGGGGGGCACCTGACGAGCAGTACTTC,CASSEGGAPDEQYF,TRBJ2-7,TRBV10-1,.,.
TGTGCCAGCCAAGGGACTCCCGGGACTAGCGGGCCGTTTATTGGATACAATGAGCAGTTCTTC,CASQGTPGTSGPFIGYNEQFF,TRBJ2-1,TRBV13,TRBD2,.
TGTGCCAGCAGCTTACAAGGTAGGGGCACTGAAGCTTTCTTT,CASSLQGRGTEAFF,TRBJ1-1,TRBV7-6,.,.
TGTGCCAGCAGCCTAGGGACTAGCATCTATACGCAGTATTTT,CASSLGTSIYTQYF,TRBJ2-3,TRBV13,TRBD2,.
TGTGCCAGCAGTGACCGGACAGGCACCCAGTACTTC,CASSDRTGTQYF,TRBJ2-7,TRBV6-4,TRBD1,.
TGCAGCGTTGAATTTGCCTCGCCCGAAGGACAGGCGAGCTCCTACGAGCAGTACTTC,CSVEFASPEGQASSYEQYF,TRBJ2-7,TRBV29-1,TRBD1,.
TGTGCCAGCAGCTTAGGCCCTAGGGGGGAGACTGAAGCTTTCTTT,CASSLGPRGETEAFF,TRBJ1-1,TRBV11-2,.,.
TGTGCCAGCAGCCCCTGGACAGTCTTCTATGGCTACACCTTC,CASSPWTVFYGYTF,TRBJ1-2,TRBV7-9,.,.
TGTGCCAGCAGCTTAGGGGCTAGCGAAAGGGGTCTCGAGCAGTACTTC,CASSLGASERGLEQYF,TRBJ2-7,TRBV7-2,.,.
TGTGCCAGCAGTCCCCCGATAACAGGTTATGAGCAGTACTTC,CASSPPITGYEQYF,TRBJ2-7,TRBV28,.,.
TGTGCCAGCAGCCAAGATCCCCTCACGACAAAAGGGGAAGGGGATGGCTACACCTTC,CASSQDPLTTKGEGDGYTF,TRBJ1-2,TRBV4-2,.,.
TGTGCCAGCAGCTTAGTGGGGGCGTCCTACAATGAGCAGTTCTTC,CASSLVGASYNEQFF,TRBJ2-1,TRBV11-2,.,.
TGCAGCGTTGAAGTGGCGGGGAATGGAGAGACCCAGTACTTC,CSVEVAGNGETQYF,TRBJ2-5,TRBV29-1,.,.
TGTGCCAGCAGTTATGGCGGGGGGTCTGGAAACACCATATATTTT,CASSYGGGSGNTIYF,TRBJ1-3,TRBV27,.,.
TGTGCCACCAGCCCAGGGACTAGCGGGAGATCCGACGAGCAGTACTTC,CATSPGTSGRSDEQYF,TRBJ2-7,TRBV15,TRBD2,.
TGTGCCAGCAGCCCCATTCACTACGAGCAGTACTTC,CASSPIHYEQYF,TRBJ2-7,TRBV7-9,.,.
TGTGCCAGCAGCCAGGAAAGGGCGTACACTGAAGCTTTCTTT,CASSQERAYTEAFF,TRBJ1-1,TRBV5-5,.,.
TGTGCCAGCAGCTTAGTTAGGGGCGAGAAATACTTC,CASSLVRGEKYF,TRBJ1-2,TRBV7-9,.,.
TGCAGCGTTGGACTAGCGGGACCGTTTACCTACAATGAGCAGTTCTTC,CSVGLAGPFTYNEQFF,TRBJ2-1,TRBV29-1,TRBD2,.
TGTGCCAGCGGCTCTCGACAGGCCTATCCCTACGAGCAGTACTTC,CASGSRQAYPYEQYF,TRBJ2-7,TRBV27,.,.
TGTGCCAGCAGTACGACGGAAGTCCGGTCCTCCTACAATGAGCAGTTCTTC,CASSTTEVRSSYNEQFF,TRBJ2-1,TRBV28,.,.
TGTGCCAGCAGCGCCGGGACATACACCGGGGAGCTGTTTTTT,CASSAGTYTGELFF,TRBJ2-2,TRBV28,.,.
TGTGCCAGCAGCTTAGAGCAGGTAGCGGGATCCTACGAGCAGTACTTC,CASSLEQVAGSYEQYF,TRBJ2-7,TRBV7-9,TRBD2,.
TGCGCCAGCAGCTTCGATAGACCCGGGGAGCTGTTTTTT,CASSFDRPGELFF,TRBJ2-2,TRBV5-1,.,.
TGTGCCAGCAGCAGGACACGGTTGAACACTGAAGCTTTCTTT,CASSRTRLNTEAFF,TRBJ1-1,TRBV27,.,.
TGCAGCGTTGTAGGGGGGGCTTACGAGCAGTACTTC,CSVVGGAYEQYF,TRBJ2-7,TRBV29-1,.,.
TGTGCCACCTCGCCACGTGGGGGGTGGACCTACGAGCAGTACTTC,CATSPRGGWTYEQYF,TRBJ2-7,TRBV6-1,.,.
TGCGCCAGCAGCCGCCGAGGAAGGGTGGACAGCCAAGAGACCCAGTACTTC,CASSRRGRVDSQETQYF,TRBJ2-5,TRBV5-1,.,.
TGCGCCAGCAGCTTGGTGACTAGCGGTATCTACAATGAGCAGTTCTTC,CASSLVTSGIYNEQFF,TRBJ2-1,TRBV5-1,TRBD2,.
TGCGCCAGCAGCCCCGAGCCGAGGGGGAGATTATACGAGCAGTACTTC,CASSPEPRGRLYEQYF,TRBJ2-7,TRBV4-1,.,once
TGTGCCAGCAGCTTGGGGCCGTCGGAGGGATATGGCTACACCTTC,CASSLGPSEGYGYTF,TRBJ1-2,TRBV7-9,.,.
TGCGCCAGCACTCCCTATACCCGGGACGGTGAGCAGTTCTTC,CASTPYTRDGEQFF,TRBJ2-1,TRBV10-2,.,.
TGTGCCAGCAGCTTAGTCACCTACAATGAGCAGTTCTTC,CASSLVTYNEQFF,TRBJ2-1,TRBV7-6,.,.
TGTGCCAGCAGCTCACGGACTAGCGGAACCTACGAGCAGTACTTC,CASSSRTSGTYEQYF,TRBJ2-7,TRBV11-2,TRBD2,.